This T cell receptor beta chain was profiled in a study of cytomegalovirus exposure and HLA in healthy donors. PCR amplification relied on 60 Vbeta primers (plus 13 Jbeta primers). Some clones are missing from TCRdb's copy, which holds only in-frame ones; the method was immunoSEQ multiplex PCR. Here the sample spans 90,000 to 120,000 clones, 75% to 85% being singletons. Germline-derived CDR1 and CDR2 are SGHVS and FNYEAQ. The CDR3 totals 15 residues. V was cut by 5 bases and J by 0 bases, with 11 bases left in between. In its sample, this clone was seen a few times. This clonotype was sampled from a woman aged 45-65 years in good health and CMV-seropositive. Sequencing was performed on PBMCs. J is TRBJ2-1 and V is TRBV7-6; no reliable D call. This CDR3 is CASSGEASSYNEQFF. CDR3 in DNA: TGTGCCAGCAGCGGAGAGGCGAGCTCCTACAATGAGCAGTTCTTC.